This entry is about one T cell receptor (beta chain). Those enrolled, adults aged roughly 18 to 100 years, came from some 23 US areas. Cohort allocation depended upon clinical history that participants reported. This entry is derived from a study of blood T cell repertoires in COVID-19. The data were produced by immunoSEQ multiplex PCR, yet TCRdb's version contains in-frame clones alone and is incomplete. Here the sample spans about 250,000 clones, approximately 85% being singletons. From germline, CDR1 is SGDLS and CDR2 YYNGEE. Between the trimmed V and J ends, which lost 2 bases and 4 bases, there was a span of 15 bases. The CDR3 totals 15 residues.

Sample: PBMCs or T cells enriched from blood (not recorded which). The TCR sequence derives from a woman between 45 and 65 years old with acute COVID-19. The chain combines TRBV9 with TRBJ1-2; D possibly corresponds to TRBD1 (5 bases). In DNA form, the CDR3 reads TGTGCCAGCAGCGTCTCCGGTGGGGGAGGCTATGGCTACACCTTC. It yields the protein CASSVSGGGGYGYTF.